These 21 T cell receptor beta chains share one sample of origin, sequenced in a study of blood T cells in healthy people across ages. The use of a sample-barcoded 5' primer and a J-beta primer mix characterized a second PCR of roughly 7 to 11 cycles. TCRdb ran MiXCR on the 5' RACE reads and lists one entry per CDR3 protein. Of roughly 1.5 million distinct CDR3 sequences in the sample, approximately 39% were seen once. Sequencing was done on a sample of blood. The receptors here all came from a woman aged 18-35 years in good health.

This clonotype was seen a handful of times. CDR3: CASSYKPGVITEAFF. The CDR3 nucleotides are TGTGCCAGCAGTTACAAGCCAGGGGTGATCACTGAAGCTTTCTTT. This sequence joins TRBV6-2 or TRBV6-3 and TRBJ1-1; tentatively, D is TRBD1 (6 bases). Germline V CDR1 and CDR2: MNHEY, SVGEGT. V was cut by 2 bases and J by 4 bases, with 14 bases left in between. The CDR3 is 15 residues long.

Only a few counts were recorded for this clonotype. The rearrangement uses TRBV3-1 and TRBJ1-1; D ambiguous. CDR1 is LGHDT, CDR2 YNNKEL, per germline (reference sequence). V was cut by 2 bases and J by 5 bases, with 12 bases left in between. The CDR3 is made up of 14 amino acids. The CDR3 loop is CASSQRGPLTEAFF. In DNA form, the CDR3 reads TGTGCCAGCAGCCAAAGAGGACCCCTGACTGAAGCTTTCTTT.

A note on this clonotype: One end of the junction fails to match germline, which may point to a read error. This sequence joins TRBV7-2 and TRBJ2-3; maybe TRBD1 (6 bases). This CDR3 has 16 residues. CDR1 and CDR2 from the germline V gene are SGHTA and FQGNSA. CDR3 in amino acids: CAGSLIAGQITDTQYF. In DNA form, the CDR3 reads TGTGCCGGCAGCTTAATTGCTGGACAGATCACGGATACGCAGTATTTT. The whole variable domain, remainder taken from reference TRBV7-2 and TRBJ2-3, is GAGVSQSPSNKVTEKGKDVELRCDPISGHTALYWYRQSLGQGLEFLIYFQGNSAPDKSGLPSDRFSAERTGGSVSTLTIQRTQQEDSAVYLCAGSLIAGQITDTQYFGPGTRLTVL.

There are a few counts of this clonotype. The J gene is TRBJ1-5, the V gene TRBV27, with no clear D. The germline gives CDR1 MNHEY, CDR2 SMNVEV (reference sequence). This CDR3 is built from 13 residues. Trimming cost V 6 bases and J 4 bases, with 10 bases left between them. The CDR3 nucleotides read TGTGCCAGCAGCGGGGTTTGGAATCAGCCCCAGCATTTT. This encodes CASSGVWNQPQHF.

Only a few counts were recorded for this clonotype. The chain carries TRBV7-9 and TRBJ2-2; TRBD2 aligns across 7 bases. The CDR3 covers 16 residues. Per the germline V gene, CDR1 is SEHNR and CDR2 is FQNEAQ (reference sequence). The V segment lost 3 bases and the J segment 4 bases; nucleotides outside the gene matches: 8. DNA for the CDR3: TGTGCCAGCAGCTTTCTTGGCGGGGGTCTCACCGGGGAGCTGTTTTTT. This sequence encodes CASSFLGGGLTGELFF.

The chain has TRBV20-1 and TRBJ1-6, with a tentative D call TRBD1 (6 bases). The CDR3 runs 13 residues. Germline-derived CDR1 and CDR2 are DFQATT and SNEGSKA (reference sequence). With 5 bases removed from V and 7 bases from J, the gap between germline ends came to 12 bases. CDR3 sequence: CSAPGQLNSPLHF. The CDR3 DNA reads as TGCAGTGCTCCCGGACAGCTGAATTCACCCCTCCACTTT.

The chain employs TRBV21-1 and TRBJ1-1. TRBV21-1 is assigned pseudogene status. This CDR3 region has 16 residues. CDR3 nucleotide sequence: TGTGCCAGCAGCAAAGAGGTTCCGGATCCGAACACTGAAGCTTTCTTT. This encodes CASSKEVPDPNTEAFF.

A word on this clonotype: At one boundary the junction diverges from the germline segment, which might be a read error. The chain is built from TRBV5-1 and TRBJ2-1; 7 bases map to TRBD1. The CDR3 length is 16 residues. Per germline, CDR1 SGHRS and CDR2 YFSETQ. The CDR3 DNA reads TGCGCCAGCAGCCTTAATACAGGGGTCGACTACAATGGGCAGTTCTTC. It encodes CASSLNTGVDYNGQFF.

The chain is built from TRBV12-3 or TRBV12-4 and TRBJ1-6; D gene ambiguous. The CDR3 spans 14 residues. The V and J ends lost 5 bases and 6 bases respectively, with 11 bases between them. This CDR3 is CASSVRGFNSPLHF. CDR3 DNA sequence: TGTGCCAGCAGTGTACGAGGGTTTAATTCACCCCTCCACTTT.

This clonotype was counted between two and nine times. J is TRBJ1-1 and V is TRBV29-1; D possibly corresponds to TRBD1 (6 bases). V was clipped by 4 bases and J by 6 bases, with 9 bases between them. Germline CDR1 and CDR2: SQVTM and ANQGSEA. The CDR3 extends over 11 amino acids. The CDR3 bases are TGCAGCGTTGCCGGGACATCTGAAGCTTTCTTT. Translation gives CSVAGTSEAFF.

The chain combines TRBV6-5 with TRBJ2-3; D gene uncertain. CDR1 and CDR2 from the germline V gene are MNHEY and SVGAGI. This CDR3 spans 15 amino acids. V lost 7 bases and J 0 bases, leaving 14 bases between the germline ends. CDR3 in DNA: TGTGCCAGCAAGAGTGGGTCGAGAAGCACAGATACGCAGTATTTT. Its translation is CASKSGSRSTDTQYF.

This clonotype was picked up a small number of times. The genes are TRBV7-2 and TRBJ2-1; 9 bases fit TRBD2. Germline lookup yields CDR1 SGHTA and CDR2 FQGNSA. The length of the CDR3 is 15 residues. V trimming: 2 bases; J trimming: 4 bases; junction bases outside the gene matches: 3. The CDR3: CASSLQRGAYNEQFF. CDR3 nucleotides: TGTGCCAGCAGCTTACAGCGGGGGGCATACAATGAGCAGTTCTTC.

About this clonotype: A much larger clone is a single base away; this may be a read error. This CDR3 reads CASSWGLTGEQYF. The CDR3 DNA sequence: TGTGCCAGCAGCTGGGGACTCACCGGGGAGCAGTACTTC. The rearrangement joins TRBV7-9 to TRBJ2-7, with a weak D call TRBD2 (6 bases). The germline gives CDR1 SEHNR, CDR2 FQNEAQ (reference sequence). The CDR3 has 13 amino acids. V was pared by 4 bases and J by 7 bases, with 14 bases between.

This rearrangement joins TRBV4-3 to TRBJ1-1, with D perhaps TRBD1 (5 bases). This CDR3 has 15 residues. Per germline, CDR1 LGHNA and CDR2 YSLEER. V was shortened by 0 bases and J by 3 bases, with 11 bases between the two germline ends. The CDR3 loop reads CASSQEWQGDTEAFF. CDR3 DNA: TGCGCCAGCAGCCAAGAGTGGCAGGGTGACACTGAAGCTTTCTTT.

The chain has TRBV4-2 and TRBJ2-7, with D tentatively TRBD1 (5 bases). V lost 6 bases to trimming and J lost 2 bases, with 14 bases between them. The CDR3 covers 14 residues. Germline CDR1 LGHNA, CDR2 YNFKEQ. This CDR3 is CASRPGLGAYEQYF. DNA for the CDR3: TGTGCCAGCAGACCCGGCCTAGGGGCCTACGAGCAGTACTTC.

The V call is TRBV20-1, the J call TRBJ2-1, with TRBD2 matching over 12 bases. CDR1 DFQATT and CDR2 SNEGSKA come from the germline V gene (reference sequence). The CDR3 totals 18 residues. Trimming took 1 base from V and 4 from J; bases not matched to a gene: 11. CDR3 nucleotides: TGCAGTGCTAGAGTAGCTAGCGGGGGGGCCAGTAGGTACAATGAGCAGTTCTTC. Residues: CSARVASGGASRYNEQFF.

This clonotype showed up just a few times. The chain uses TRBV15 and TRBJ1-2, with D tentatively TRBD1 (5 bases). The CDR3 spans 14 residues. Per germline, CDR1 LNHNV and CDR2 YYDKDF (reference sequence). The V end was cut by 0 bases, the J end by 5 bases, with 10 bases between. The CDR3 protein is CATSRDGGGYGYTF. The CDR3 region has the DNA TGTGCCACCAGCAGAGATGGGGGTGGATATGGCTACACCTTC.

The chain couples TRBV3-1 to TRBJ1-2; weak D call: TRBD1 (6 bases). The CDR3 runs 13 residues. Germline V lookup: CDR1 LGHDT, CDR2 YNNKEL (reference sequence). V was clipped by 4 bases and J by 7 bases, with 13 bases between them. The CDR3 spells CASSLRGAVGYTF. The CDR3 bases are TGTGCCAGCAGCCTAAGGGGGGCTGTTGGCTACACCTTC.

J is TRBJ1-2 and V is TRBV20-1, with TRBD1 matching 9 bases. Germline V lookup: CDR1 DFQATT, CDR2 SNEGSKA (reference sequence). V was clipped by 6 bases and J by 4 bases; unmatched bases: 9. The CDR3 is 14 amino acids. CDR3 region: CSAVTGGVAYGYTF. As DNA, the CDR3 is TGCAGTGCGGTGACAGGGGGAGTCGCCTATGGCTACACCTTC.

There are a few counts of this clonotype. The rearrangement links TRBV18 to TRBJ1-1, with D unclear. The germline V gene has CDR1 KGHSH and CDR2 LQKENI. Trimming removed 1 base at V and 3 bases at J, with 9 bases between. The CDR3 contains 14 residues. The CDR3, as DNA: TGTGCCAGCTCACCACGGGGAACATACACTGAAGCTTTCTTT. Its translation: CASSPRGTYTEAFF.

This clonotype appeared once. The genes are TRBV12-3 or TRBV12-4 and TRBJ1-5, with no clear D. V gave up 7 bases and J gave up 6 bases, with 10 bases separating them. The CDR3 consists of 12 residues. CDR3: CASTEGIQPQHF. In DNA form, the CDR3 reads TGTGCCAGCACCGAGGGAATTCAGCCCCAGCATTTT.